These T cell receptor beta chains were read from a single sample in a study of blood T cell repertoires in COVID-19. The assay was immunoSEQ multiplex PCR, and TCRdb's table has in-frame clones only and misses some. The sample contains 210,000 or so clones, about 87% of which appear only once. Source material: PBMCs or T cells enriched from blood (not recorded which). These receptors were collected from a woman between 25 and 40 years old who had been exposed to COVID-19. The CDR3 runs from the conserved cysteine through the conserved F or W. Each record gives: J gene, V gene, clone size, D gene, CDR3 protein, CDR3 DNA. The D gene is left open where the match is weak. Clone sizes are given selectively: once, few, many, or a class where the clone is expanded.

J: TRBJ2-7; V: TRBV11-2; size: once; D: TRBD2; CDR3: CASSLLGLASYEQYF; DNA: TGTGCCAGCAGCCTACTGGGACTAGCGAGCTACGAGCAGTACTTC
J: TRBJ2-2; V: TRBV7-9; size: .; D: TRBD2; CDR3: CANLAGDTGELFF; DNA: TGTGCCAACCTAGCGGGAGACACCGGGGAGCTGTTTTTT
J: TRBJ1-4; V: TRBV4-1; size: .; D: .; CDR3: CASERGDEKLFF; DNA: TGCGCCAGCGAACGGGGTGATGAAAAACTGTTTTTT
J: TRBJ1-4; V: TRBV10-3; size: .; D: TRBD1; CDR3: CAISESTIQGIANEKLFF; DNA: TGTGCCATCAGTGAGTCGACGATACAGGGGATAGCTAATGAAAAACTGTTTTTT
J: TRBJ2-2; V: TRBV4-2; size: .; D: .; CDR3: CASSQDLVAPNTGELFF; DNA: TGTGCCAGCAGCCAAGATTTGGTAGCGCCGAACACCGGGGAGCTGTTTTTT
J: TRBJ2-7; V: TRBV3-1/TRBV3-2; size: .; D: .; CDR3: CASSQELADEQYF; DNA: TGTGCCAGCAGCCAAGAGTTGGCCGACGAGCAGTACTTC
J: TRBJ1-4; V: TRBV18; size: .; D: TRBD1; CDR3: CASSPPPGTGGFGEKLFF; DNA: TGTGCCAGCTCACCGCCCCCCGGGACAGGGGGGTTTGGTGAAAAACTGTTTTTT
J: TRBJ2-1; V: TRBV7-2; size: few; D: .; CDR3: CASSFRTETFGQFF; DNA: TGTGCCAGCAGCTTCAGGACTGAAACATTTGGGCAGTTCTTC
J: TRBJ1-1; V: TRBV10-3; size: .; D: .; CDR3: CAISESVEKEQAFF; DNA: TGTGCCATCAGTGAGTCGGTCGAGAAAGAGCAAGCTTTCTTT
J: TRBJ2-7; V: TRBV28; size: .; D: TRBD1; CDR3: CASSLLNRGYEQYF; DNA: TGTGCCAGCAGTTTATTGAACAGGGGCTACGAGCAGTACTTC
J: TRBJ1-5; V: TRBV30; size: .; D: .; CDR3: CAWSLGSDQPQHF; DNA: TGTGCCTGGAGTTTAGGGAGCGATCAGCCCCAGCATTTT
J: TRBJ1-2; V: TRBV11-2; size: .; D: .; CDR3: CASSLGTEYYGYTF; DNA: TGTGCCAGCAGCTTAGGGACAGAGTACTATGGCTACACCTTC
J: TRBJ1-1; V: TRBV29-1; size: .; D: .; CDR3: CSVPLGGLAEAFF; DNA: TGCAGCGTTCCCCTGGGGGGGCTCGCTGAAGCTTTCTTT
J: TRBJ2-7; V: TRBV7-6; size: .; D: .; CDR3: CASSLGAKSYEQYF; DNA: TGTGCCAGCAGCTTAGGGGCCAAAAGCTACGAGCAGTACTTC
J: TRBJ2-3; V: TRBV6-1; size: .; D: .; CDR3: CASSEDAAVRAQYF; DNA: TGTGCCAGCAGTGAAGACGCTGCGGTCCGGGCGCAGTATTTT
J: TRBJ1-1; V: TRBV27; size: few; D: TRBD1; CDR3: CASSFGWTGPGTEAFF; DNA: TGTGCCAGCAGTTTCGGGTGGACAGGGCCAGGCACTGAAGCTTTCTTT
J: TRBJ2-1; V: TRBV2; size: .; D: .; CDR3: CASIVAGMYNEQFF; DNA: TGTGCCAGCATAGTGGCGGGAATGTACAATGAGCAGTTCTTC
J: TRBJ2-2; V: TRBV4-1; size: few; D: TRBD2; CDR3: CASSLTSMDTGELFF; DNA: TGCGCCAGCAGCCTGACTAGCATGGACACCGGGGAGCTGTTTTTT
J: TRBJ2-5; V: TRBV21-1; size: .; D: .; CDR3: CASSNDPGLTETQYF; DNA: TGTGCCAGCAGCAATGATCCGGGACTAACGGAGACCCAGTACTTC
J: TRBJ1-2; V: TRBV6-5; size: .; D: TRBD1; CDR3: CASRTGFGYTF; DNA: TGTGCCAGTAGGACAGGGTTTGGCTACACCTTC
J: TRBJ1-2; V: TRBV18; size: .; D: .; CDR3: CASSPAGPTYGYTF; DNA: TGTGCCAGCTCACCGGCAGGGCCGACCTATGGCTACACCTTC
J: TRBJ2-7; V: TRBV7-9; size: .; D: .; CDR3: CASSPPSGFAEQYF; DNA: TGTGCCAGCAGCCCTCCTAGTGGGTTTGCCGAGCAGTACTTC
J: TRBJ2-2; V: TRBV4-1; size: .; D: .; CDR3: CASSPLGGDTGELFF; DNA: TGCGCCAGCAGCCCCCTCGGCGGGGACACCGGGGAGCTGTTTTTT
J: TRBJ1-6; V: TRBV19; size: once; D: .; CDR3: CASSIAGPGSPLHF; DNA: TGTGCCAGTAGTATCGCGGGGCCCGGGTCACCCCTCCACTTT
J: TRBJ1-5; V: TRBV6-6; size: .; D: .; CDR3: CASSYGQAHNQPQHF; DNA: TGTGCCAGCAGTTACGGGCAGGCTCACAATCAGCCCCAGCATTTT
J: TRBJ2-3; V: TRBV2; size: .; D: TRBD2; CDR3: CASREGLAGSADTQYF; DNA: TGTGCCAGCAGGGAGGGACTAGCGGGATCCGCAGATACGCAGTATTTT
J: TRBJ2-3; V: TRBV11-2; size: .; D: .; CDR3: CASSLDLWLADTQYF; DNA: TGTGCCAGCAGCTTAGACTTGTGGCTAGCAGATACGCAGTATTTT
J: TRBJ1-5; V: TRBV19; size: .; D: .; CDR3: CASSRGHPSNQPQHF; DNA: TGTGCCAGTAGCCGGGGACACCCTAGCAATCAGCCCCAGCATTTT
J: TRBJ2-2; V: TRBV9; size: .; D: TRBD1; CDR3: CASSGTGGSNTGELFF; DNA: TGTGCCAGCAGCGGCACAGGGGGGTCGAACACCGGGGAGCTGTTTTTT
J: TRBJ1-1; V: TRBV10-3; size: .; D: TRBD1; CDR3: CAISSPGTAHTEAFF; DNA: TGTGCCATCAGTTCCCCAGGGACAGCTCACACTGAAGCTTTCTTT
J: TRBJ2-3; V: TRBV3-1/TRBV3-2; size: .; D: TRBD2; CDR3: CASSQDSPLAGGPITDTQYF; DNA: TGTGCCAGCAGCCAAGATTCCCCTCTAGCGGGAGGGCCAATCACAGATACGCAGTATTTT
J: TRBJ1-2; V: TRBV18; size: .; D: .; CDR3: CASSPRGDRGYTF; DNA: TGTGCCAGCTCCCCACGGGGGGATCGGGGCTACACCTTC
J: TRBJ1-2; V: TRBV9; size: .; D: .; CDR3: CASSVGSVEEAPLAGYTF; DNA: TGTGCCAGCAGCGTAGGGTCGGTTGAGGAAGCCCCCCTGGCTGGCTACACCTTC
J: TRBJ2-5; V: TRBV11-3; size: .; D: TRBD2; CDR3: CASSFSGSGSPGLETQYF; DNA: TGTGCCAGCAGTTTCTCCGGCAGCGGGAGCCCGGGGTTGGAGACCCAGTACTTC
J: TRBJ2-7; V: TRBV28; size: .; D: .; CDR3: CASSLALNEQYF; DNA: TGTGCCAGCAGTTTAGCACTAAACGAGCAGTACTTC
J: TRBJ2-5; V: TRBV7-9; size: many; D: TRBD1; CDR3: CASSSRPGTGGQETQYF; DNA: TGTGCCAGCAGTTCTAGGCCCGGGACAGGGGGGCAAGAGACCCAGTACTTC
J: TRBJ1-1; V: TRBV6-5; size: .; D: TRBD1; CDR3: CASISQGATEAFF; DNA: TGTGCCAGCATTTCGCAGGGGGCCACTGAAGCTTTCTTT
J: TRBJ2-3; V: TRBV19; size: .; D: .; CDR3: CASSIEGGDTQYF; DNA: TGTGCCAGTAGTATAGAGGGAGGAGATACGCAGTATTTT
J: TRBJ2-7; V: TRBV28; size: .; D: .; CDR3: CASSSADRLPYEQYF; DNA: TGTGCCAGCAGTTCCGCCGACAGGTTACCCTACGAGCAGTACTTC
J: TRBJ1-2; V: TRBV29-1; size: .; D: .; CDR3: CSVEDPGGYTF; DNA: TGCAGCGTCGAAGACCCCGGGGGCTACACCTTC
J: TRBJ1-1; V: TRBV28; size: once; D: .; CDR3: CASRKLGVYTEAFF; DNA: TGTGCCAGCAGGAAACTCGGGGTTTACACTGAAGCTTTCTTT